Shown below are 26 T cell receptor beta chains from a single sample sequenced in a study of OX40 agonist ivuxolimab in advanced cancers. The protocol was immunoSEQ multiplex PCR, while the TCRdb copy is restricted to in-frame clones and leaves out a portion. The data contain about 36,000 clones, 78% of them singletons. The sample here was CD4+ or CD8+ T cells sorted from blood, taken in a trial of the OX40 agonist ivuxolimab. All receptors come from an adult with an advanced solid tumor such as melanoma, head and neck, liver or kidney cancer.

This sequence joins TRBV6-1 and TRBJ2-5, with no clear D. Germline loops: CDR1 MNHNS, CDR2 SASEGT. Trimming shortened V by 5 bases and J by 1 base, and 11 bases separated the two germline ends. The CDR3 covers 14 residues. CDR3 DNA sequence: TGTGCCAGCAGTACCTATCCCGGCCAAGAGACCCAGTACTTC. It is translated as CASSTYPGQETQYF.

The chain joins TRBV28 to TRBJ2-1; possible D gene TRBD2, 5 bases. Trimming pared 8 bases from V and 6 bases from J, leaving 14 bases between. The CDR3 length is 13 residues. Germline CDR1 MDHEN, CDR2 SYDVKM. CDR3 residues: CASVGNPSNEQFF. The CDR3 region has the DNA TGTGCCAGCGTCGGGAACCCGAGCAATGAGCAGTTCTTC. The full variable domain, with the rest looked up from reference TRBV28 and TRBJ2-1, is DVKVTQSSRYLVKRTGEKVFLECVQDMDHENMFWYRQDPGLGLRLIYFSYDVKMKEKGDIPEGYSVSREKKERFSLILESASTNQTSMYLCASVGNPSNEQFFGPGTRLTVL.

This chain connects TRBV30 to TRBJ2-3; TRBD2 matches at 8 bases. Germline V gene lookup returns CDR1 GTSNPN and CDR2 SVGIG (reference sequence). Trimming took 2 bases from V and 0 from J; bases not matched to a gene: 7. This CDR3 is 16 amino acids long. The chain's CDR3 is CAWSLGASGSTDTQYF. CDR3 DNA: TGTGCCTGGAGTCTAGGAGCTAGCGGGAGCACAGATACGCAGTATTTT.

The rearrangement links TRBV29-1 to TRBJ2-5, with D possibly being TRBD2 (7 bases). The CDR3 is 15 amino acids. Deletions cut 7 bases from V and 1 base from J, with 19 bases between. Germline V CDR1 and CDR2: SQVTM, ANQGSEA. CDR3 in DNA: TGCAGCGCTGGGTTCGTGGGGGGGCTCCAAGAGACCCAGTACTTC. Translated: CSAGFVGGLQETQYF.

This clone was recorded a few times. The J gene is TRBJ2-1, the V gene TRBV27; 8 nucleotides match TRBD2. Germline values: CDR1 MNHEY, CDR2 SMNVEV (reference sequence). The trim removed 3 bases at V and 8 bases at J, leaving 6 bases unmatched. The CDR3 is 14 residues long. The CDR3 loop is CASSFRTSQDEQFF. Written as DNA, the CDR3 is TGTGCCAGCAGTTTCCGGACTAGCCAGGATGAGCAGTTCTTC.

This sequence joins TRBV6-6 and TRBJ1-5; no clear D. CDR1 MNHNY and CDR2 SVGAGI come from the germline V gene (reference sequence). This CDR3 is built from 14 residues. Trimming took off 7 bases at V and 1 base at J, with 11 bases between the two ends. The DNA for the CDR3 is TGTGCCAGCAACATTGGGGAGAGCAATCAGCCCCAGCATTTT. Its protein product is CASNIGESNQPQHF.

The chain has TRBV5-1 and TRBJ2-2; the match to TRBD1 covers 7 bases. V lost 0 bases and J lost 7; bases outside the gene matches: 6. The CDR3 extends over 15 amino acids. Germline assignment: CDR1 SGHRS and CDR2 YFSETQ. The CDR3 DNA reads TGCGCCAGCAGCTTGGCAGGGGGTGGCAACGGGGAGCTGTTTTTT. Protein sequence: CASSLAGGGNGELFF.

The rearrangement uses TRBV9 and TRBJ1-3; possibly TRBD1 for D (5 bases). The length of the CDR3 is 14 residues. Between the trimmed V and J ends, which lost 3 bases and 7 bases, there was a span of 14 bases. Germline CDR1 reads SGDLS; CDR2 reads YYNGEE. DNA of the CDR3: TGTGCCAGCAGCGCGGGGGAACTCCCCAACACCATATATTTT. The encoded protein is CASSAGELPNTIYF.

The count of this clone is one. The V and J genes are TRBV5-4 and TRBJ2-7; either TRBD1 or TRBD2 may fit D (6 bases each). Looked up from germline, CDR1 is SGHNT and CDR2 is YYREEE (reference sequence). Trimming removed 0 bases from V and 3 bases from J, with 19 bases in between. This CDR3 spans 17 amino acids. The CDR3 spells CASSLDGGLAEGYEQYF. The CDR3 DNA reads TGTGCCAGCAGCTTGGATGGGGGGCTAGCCGAGGGCTACGAGCAGTACTTC. The full variable domain, with the rest looked up from reference TRBV5-4 and TRBJ2-7, is ETGVTQSPTHLIKTRGQQVTLRCSSQSGHNTVSWYQQALGQGPQFIFQYYREEENGRGNFPPRFSGLQFPNYSSELNVNALELDDSALYLCASSLDGGLAEGYEQYFGPGTRLTVT.

This clone has only one observation. This rearrangement joins TRBV2 to TRBJ2-3; no firm D call. Germline assignment: CDR1 SNHLY and CDR2 FYNNEI. The CDR3 has 11 amino acids. V was trimmed by 3 bases and J by 6 bases, leaving 4 bases between them. The DNA of the CDR3 is TGTGCCAGCAGTGACGAGGATACGCAGTATTTT. Amino acids: CASSDEDTQYF. Full variable domain (rest looked up from reference TRBV2 and TRBJ2-3): EPEVTQTPSHQVTQMGQEVILRCVPISNHLYFYWYRQILGQKVEFLVSFYNNEISEKSEIFDDQFSVERPDGSNFTLKIRSTKLEDSAMYFCASSDEDTQYFGPGTRLTVL.

V and J are TRBV10-2 and TRBJ2-2; 11 bases fit TRBD2. Germline V lookup: CDR1 WSHSY, CDR2 SAAADI. The CDR3 consists of 15 residues. J was trimmed by 4 bases and V by 3 bases; bases with no gene match: 1. This CDR3 reads CASSDGTSGTGELFF. As DNA, the CDR3 is TGCGCCAGCAGTGACGGGACTAGCGGCACCGGGGAGCTGTTTTTT.

This clone was seen a single time. The rearrangement links TRBV7-9 to TRBJ2-5; unclear D gene. The J call may be mistaken, given a closer DNA end match to TRBJ2-7. The CDR3 is made up of 12 amino acids. The V gene's germline CDR1 is SEHNR and CDR2 FQNEAQ (reference sequence). CDR3 protein: CASSSLSYEQYF. The CDR3 DNA reads TGTGCCAGCAGCTCCCTATCATACGAGCAGTACTTC.

The V gene is TRBV18, the J gene TRBJ2-7; 8 nucleotides line up with TRBD1. CDR1 KGHSH and CDR2 LQKENI come from the germline V gene. V was pared by 5 bases and J by 3 bases, with 3 bases of the junction left unmatched. The CDR3 runs 13 residues. CDR3 in amino acids: CASSLTGVYEQYF. The CDR3 bases are TGTGCCAGCTCATTGACAGGGGTCTACGAGCAGTACTTC. Based on the CDR3 plus reference TRBV18 and TRBJ2-7, the full variable domain is NAGVMQNPRHLVRRRGQEARLRCSPMKGHSHVYWYRQLPEEGLKFMVYLQKENIIDESGMPKERFSAEFPKEGPSILRIQQVVRGDSAAYFCASSLTGVYEQYFGPGTRLTVT.

The chain joins TRBV19 to TRBJ1-5; D is unresolved. The CDR3 totals 15 residues. V shed 7 bases and J shed 1 base, with 14 bases lying between them. Germline assignment: CDR1 LNHDA and CDR2 SQIVND (reference sequence). DNA for the CDR3: TGTGCCAGTATGAACCGCCGGAGAAGCAATCAGCCCCAGCATTTT. It encodes CASMNRRRSNQPQHF.

The chain uses TRBV18 and TRBJ2-5; 7 bases agree with TRBD2. This CDR3 comprises 15 residues. The germline V gene has CDR1 KGHSH and CDR2 LQKENI. Trimming removed 3 bases from V and 2 bases from J; junction bases left unmatched: 6. The chain's CDR3 is CASSPEGRAQETQYF. CDR3 bases: TGTGCCAGCTCACCCGAAGGGAGGGCGCAAGAGACCCAGTACTTC.

The rearrangement links TRBV5-4 to TRBJ1-5; weak D call: TRBD1 (6 bases). Germline V gene data show CDR1 as SGHNT and CDR2 as YYREEE (reference sequence). Trimming stripped 2 bases from V and 5 bases from J, with 11 bases between. The CDR3 has 14 amino acids. The chain's CDR3 is CASSLGGGDQPQHF. CDR3 DNA sequence: TGTGCCAGCAGCTTAGGAGGGGGGGATCAGCCCCAGCATTTT.

This chain connects TRBV4-1 to TRBJ1-1; TRBD1 aligns across 9 bases. The CDR3 extends over 15 amino acids. Germline CDR1 and CDR2: MGHRA and YSYEKL. Losses at the gene ends were 4 bases for V and 5 bases for J; bases not matched to a gene: 8. CDR3 DNA sequence: TGCGCCAGCAGCCGGGGACAGGGAGTAGGAACTGAAGCTTTCTTT. This codes for CASSRGQGVGTEAFF.

This chain joins TRBV11-1 and TRBJ1-4; D is uncertain. The CDR3 runs 15 residues. The germline gives CDR1 SGHAT, CDR2 FQDESV (reference sequence). The germline V and J ends were trimmed by 5 bases and 4 bases, with 14 bases remaining between them. The CDR3 DNA follows: TGTGCCAGCAGCGCCAGAGGACGGCTTAATGAAAAACTGTTTTTT. Its translation: CASSARGRLNEKLFF.

This sequence joins TRBV9 and TRBJ1-2; no reliable D call. The CDR3 is 17 residues long. Trimming left V 4 bases short and J 0 bases short, with 19 bases between. Germline-derived CDR1 and CDR2 are SGDLS and YYNGEE. DNA for the CDR3: TGTGCCAGCAGCTTAAGGGCCAGCCAGGAGCCTAACTATGGCTACACCTTC. It codes for CASSLRASQEPNYGYTF.

This chain joins TRBV9 and TRBJ2-3; 8 nucleotides line up with TRBD2. The CDR3 covers 15 residues. Germline V gene data show CDR1 as SGDLS and CDR2 as YYNGEE. The trim removed 0 bases at V and 2 bases at J, leaving 2 bases unmatched. The CDR3 DNA follows: TGTGCCAGCAGCGTAGCGGGAGGGCCCACAGATACGCAGTATTTT. Protein sequence: CASSVAGGPTDTQYF.

The V gene is TRBV5-6, the J gene TRBJ1-1, with 7 bases identical to TRBD1. Germline V lookup: CDR1 SGHDT, CDR2 YYEEEE. This CDR3 contains 17 residues. J was trimmed by 4 bases and V by 4 bases; bases with no gene match: 16. CDR3 DNA: TGTGCCAGCAGCCCCATGCCCTGGACAGGCGGGGTCACTGAAGCTTTCTTT. Translation: CASSPMPWTGGVTEAFF.

The V call is TRBV19, the J call TRBJ2-7; 9 bases are a match to TRBD2. The junction had 5 bases not matched to a gene; V was cut back by 3 bases and J by 2 bases. CDR3 length equals 15 residues. Germline-derived CDR1 and CDR2 are LNHDA and SQIVND (reference sequence). In DNA, the CDR3 is TGTGCCAGTAGTATCGGAAGCGGGGGGACCTACGAGCAGTACTTC. Encoded protein: CASSIGSGGTYEQYF.

The CDR3 spells CASRYKQEPNYGYTF. The CDR3, as DNA: TGTGCCAGCAGGTACAAACAGGAGCCTAACTATGGCTACACCTTC. The chain has TRBV27 and TRBJ1-2; D possibly corresponds to TRBD1 (5 bases). This CDR3 is built from 15 residues. CDR1 and CDR2 (germline): MNHEY, SMNVEV (reference sequence). V was pared by 6 bases and J by 0 bases, with 14 bases between.

The chain couples TRBV9 to TRBJ2-1; 8 positions agree with TRBD1. Germline V gene data show CDR1 as SGDLS and CDR2 as YYNGEE. Unmatched junction bases numbered 11, after V lost 7 bases and J lost 8 bases. CDR3 length equals 14 residues. CDR3 sequence (DNA): TGTGCCAGCCACAACGAGGACAGGGAATATGAGCAGTTCTTC. Its translation: CASHNEDREYEQFF.

This chain uses TRBV19 with TRBJ1-4; 11 positions match TRBD1. The V segment lost 3 bases and the J segment 7 bases; nucleotides outside the gene matches: 4. Germline CDR1 and CDR2: LNHDA and SQIVND (reference sequence). The CDR3 spans 15 residues. The CDR3 sequence is CASSMWTGGSEKLFF. CDR3 coding DNA: TGTGCCAGTAGTATGTGGACAGGGGGCAGTGAAAAACTGTTTTTT.

The chain employs TRBV29-1 and TRBJ1-2; D remains unclear. Trimming shortened V by 6 bases and J by 7 bases, and 9 bases separated the two germline ends. The CDR3 runs 10 residues. Germline lookup yields CDR1 SQVTM and CDR2 ANQGSEA. The CDR3 spells CSVPGLGYTF. In DNA, the CDR3 is TGCAGCGTGCCAGGACTTGGCTACACCTTC.